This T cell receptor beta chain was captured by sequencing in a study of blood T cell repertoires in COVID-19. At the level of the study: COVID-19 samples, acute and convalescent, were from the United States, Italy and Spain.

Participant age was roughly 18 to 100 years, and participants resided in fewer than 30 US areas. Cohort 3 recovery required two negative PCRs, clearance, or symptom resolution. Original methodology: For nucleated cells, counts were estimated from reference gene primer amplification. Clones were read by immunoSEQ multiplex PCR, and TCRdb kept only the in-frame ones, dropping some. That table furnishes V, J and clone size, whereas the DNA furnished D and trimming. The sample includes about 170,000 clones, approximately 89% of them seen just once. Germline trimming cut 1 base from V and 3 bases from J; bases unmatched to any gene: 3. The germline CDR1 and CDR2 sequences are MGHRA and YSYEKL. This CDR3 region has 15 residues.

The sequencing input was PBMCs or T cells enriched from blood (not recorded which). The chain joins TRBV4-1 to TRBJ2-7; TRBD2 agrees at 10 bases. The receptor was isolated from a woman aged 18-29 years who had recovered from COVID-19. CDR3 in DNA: TGCGCCAGCAGCCAAGTAGCGGGAGGAGTCTACGAGCAGTACTTC. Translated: CASSQVAGGVYEQYF.